The clone carrying this T cell receptor beta chain was seen only once. Profiled with immunoSEQ multiplex PCR; TCRdb holds only in-frame clones, not every one. In the table there are fewer than 150,000 clones, around 80% of which are singletons. This sample is drawn from a study of blood T cell repertoires in COVID-19. About the study: Sites across the United States, Italy and Spain contributed samples from acute and convalescent COVID-19.

Trimming cost V 3 bases and J 4 bases; bases outside gene matches: 2. The CDR3 length is 14 residues. Per the germline V gene, CDR1 is LGHDT and CDR2 is YNNKEL (reference sequence). The source material was PBMCs or T cells enriched from blood (not recorded which). This chain links TRBV3-1 (or the pseudogene TRBV3-2) with TRBJ1-3; the match to TRBD1 covers 8 bases. This clonotype originated in a woman between 18 and 29 years old who had been exposed to COVID-19. The CDR3 region has the DNA TGTGCCAGCAGCCACACAGGGGGGGGAAACACCATATATTTT. This gives the protein CASSHTGGGNTIYF.